Listed here is a single T cell receptor beta chain. The record originates from a study of cytomegalovirus exposure and HLA in healthy donors. The primer mix had 60 Vbeta and 13 Jbeta primers. The table came from immunoSEQ multiplex PCR; TCRdb's copy has only in-frame clones and leaves some out. The table has 100,000 to 150,000 clones, about 81% seen once. At sampling all donors were nominally healthy, likely with unrecorded immune exposures. Trimming at V came to 9 bases and at J to 0 bases, leaving 5 bases not matched to a gene. The germline CDR1 and CDR2 sequences are MNHEY and SMNVEV (reference sequence). This CDR3 comprises 14 residues.

The V gene is TRBV27, the J gene TRBJ2-1, with 7 bases aligning to TRBD2. The sequenced material came from PBMCs. The source is a woman in her 30s in good health and CMV-seronegative. DNA for the CDR3: TGTGCCAGTCACGGCGGGGGCTCCTACAATGAGCAGTTCTTC. This gives the protein CASHGGGSYNEQFF.